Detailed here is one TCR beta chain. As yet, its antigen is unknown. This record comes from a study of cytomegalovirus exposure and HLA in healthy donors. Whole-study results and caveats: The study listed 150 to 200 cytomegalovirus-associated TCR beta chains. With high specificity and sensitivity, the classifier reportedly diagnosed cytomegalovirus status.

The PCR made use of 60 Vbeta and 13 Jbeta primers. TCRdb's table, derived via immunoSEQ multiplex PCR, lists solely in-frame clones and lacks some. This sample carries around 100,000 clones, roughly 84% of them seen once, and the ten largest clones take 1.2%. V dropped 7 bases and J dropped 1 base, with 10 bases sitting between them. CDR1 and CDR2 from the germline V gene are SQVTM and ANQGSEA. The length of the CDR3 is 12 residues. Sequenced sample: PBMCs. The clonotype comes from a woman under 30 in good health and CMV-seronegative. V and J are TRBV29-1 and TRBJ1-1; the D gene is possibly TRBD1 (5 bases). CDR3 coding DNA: TGCAGCGGGGGCGAATCGAACACTGAAGCTTTCTTT. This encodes CSGGESNTEAFF. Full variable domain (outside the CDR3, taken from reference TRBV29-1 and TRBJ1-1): SAVISQKPSRDICQRGTSLTIQCQVDSQVTMMFWYRQQPGQSLTLIATANQGSEATYESGFVIDKFPISRPNLTFSTLTVSNMSPEDSSIYLCSGGESNTEAFFGQGTRLTVV.